This TCR beta chain was identified in a study of T cells after yellow fever vaccination. There are many counts of this clonotype. Its antigen is undetermined. General study points: The booster response re-showed most primary clones: 96% CD4, more than 80% CD8.

TCRdb analysed the 5' RACE reads with MiXCR anew, one entry per CDR3 protein. This sample has about 69,000 distinct CDR3 sequences, with 5% to 6.5% found just once. The sequences come from CD4+ T cells sorted from PBMCs, collected around 15 days after the first yellow fever vaccination. The clonotype comes from a man aged 18 to 35 who received the YFV17D yellow fever vaccine.

CDR3 in amino acids: CATSYQDTQYF. CDR3 coding DNA: TGTGCCACCAGTTATCAGGATACGCAGTATTTT. The chain recombines TRBV24-1 with TRBJ2-3; D remains unclear. Germline CDR1 is KGHDR and CDR2 is SFDVKD. This CDR3 region has 11 residues. V was pared by 6 bases and J by 6 bases, with 6 bases between.